The 16 T cell receptor beta chains given below trace back to one sample, sequenced in a study of blood T cell repertoires in COVID-19. Sequencing used immunoSEQ multiplex PCR; TCRdb keeps in-frame clones, though not all of them. Among 190,000 or so clones, around 87% were seen once, and the ten largest hold roughly 0.85%. The source material was peripheral blood. The receptors were gathered from a woman under 30 who had recovered from COVID-19.

This clone came up a few times. The chain couples TRBV13 to TRBJ2-1, with TRBD1 matching over 7 bases. CDR1 and CDR2 (germline): PRHDT, FYEKMQ (reference sequence). The CDR3 contains 16 residues. V was pared by 5 bases and J by 4 bases, with 11 bases of the junction left unmatched. CDR3: CASSTRWDSNYNEQFF. As DNA, the CDR3 is TGTGCCAGCAGCACCCGCTGGGACAGCAATTACAATGAGCAGTTCTTC.

The chain has TRBV13 and TRBJ1-3; 7 nucleotides align to TRBD1. The CDR3 is made up of 18 amino acids. V lost 0 bases, J lost 3 bases, and 11 bases stayed unmatched. Germline CDR1 reads PRHDT; CDR2 reads FYEKMQ (reference sequence). The CDR3 DNA sequence: TGTGCCAGCAGCTTAGGATCCTACAGGGGTCCGGGTGGAAACACCATATATTTT. Protein product: CASSLGSYRGPGGNTIYF.

The chain joins TRBV7-3 to TRBJ1-5; TRBD1 agrees at 9 bases. Trimming cost V 4 bases and J 4 bases; bases outside gene matches: 5. This CDR3 has 15 amino acids. Germline V gene sequence: CDR1 SGHTA, CDR2 FQGTGA. The CDR3 sequence is CASSSGQGPNQPQHF. As DNA, the CDR3 is TGTGCCAGCAGCTCGGGACAGGGACCAAATCAGCCCCAGCATTTT.

The CDR3 here is CASTPRQGLSYEQYF. CDR3 coding DNA: TGTGCCAGCACCCCCCGACAGGGCCTATCCTACGAGCAGTACTTC. The chain uses TRBV6-5 and TRBJ2-7; 7 nucleotides agree with TRBD1. CDR1 and CDR2 (germline): MNHEY, SVGAGI. Trimming removed 7 bases from V and 1 base from J; junction bases left unmatched: 10. This CDR3 comprises 15 residues.

This clone turned up a few times. The sample carries other DNA sequences with the same CDR3. The CDR3 nucleotides read TGCGCCAGCAGCCAAGGCGAGGGATCCTACAATGAGCAGTTCTTC. Its protein is CASSQGEGSYNEQFF. The chain joins TRBV4-3 to TRBJ2-1; maybe TRBD2 (5 bases). This CDR3 spans 15 amino acids. The V end lost 1 base, the J end lost 1 base, and 8 bases lay between the germline ends. Germline CDR1 is LGHNA and CDR2 is YSLEER.

The chain combines TRBV11-2 with TRBJ2-5; no firm D call. CDR3 length: 12 amino acids. Trimming took 2 bases from V and 5 from J, leaving 6 bases between them. Looked up from germline, CDR1 is SGHAT and CDR2 is FQNNGV. CDR3 amino acids: CASSLTVETQYF. DNA for the CDR3: TGTGCCAGCAGCTTAACTGTGGAGACCCAGTACTTC.

V is TRBV12-3 or TRBV12-4 and J is TRBJ2-1; possibly TRBD1 for D (5 bases). This CDR3 region has 13 residues. The V and J ends lost 1 base and 8 bases respectively, with 9 bases between them. CDR3 loop: CASSLDRGDEQFF. The CDR3 region has the DNA TGTGCCAGCAGTTTAGATAGGGGCGATGAGCAGTTCTTC.

The chain links TRBV9 to TRBJ2-1; TRBD2 agrees at 10 bases. This CDR3 spans 15 amino acids. Germline V gene lookup returns CDR1 SGDLS and CDR2 YYNGEE. The V gene end was trimmed by 0 bases and the J gene end by 8 bases; junction bases not matched to a gene: 5. The CDR3 is CASSVEVAGGYEQFF. The CDR3, as DNA: TGTGCCAGCAGCGTAGAAGTAGCGGGGGGCTATGAGCAGTTCTTC.

The chain couples TRBV7-2 to TRBJ2-3, with TRBD2 as a possible D gene (5 bases). CDR1 is SGHTA and CDR2 is FQGNSA in the germline V gene. Trimming left V 0 bases short and J 1 base short, with 11 bases between. The CDR3 is 16 residues long. The chain's CDR3 is CASSLALASGTDTQYF. The DNA of the CDR3 is TGTGCCAGCAGCTTAGCCCTAGCCTCTGGCACAGATACGCAGTATTTT.

The rearrangement joins TRBV3-1 (or the pseudogene TRBV3-2) to TRBJ1-1; D is possibly TRBD1 (6 bases). Trimming stripped 2 bases from V and 5 bases from J, with 15 bases between. Germline assignment: CDR1 LGHDT and CDR2 YNNKEL (reference sequence). This CDR3 is 15 amino acids long. The CDR3 coding sequence is TGTGCCAGCAGCCAAATAACCGCAGGGGTGACTGAAGCTTTCTTT. This sequence encodes CASSQITAGVTEAFF.

The genes are TRBV11-3 and TRBJ2-1; 9 nucleotides agree with TRBD2. The V gene's germline CDR1 is SGHNT and CDR2 YENEEA. This CDR3 has 15 amino acids. V shed 5 bases and J 4 bases; nucleotides not matched to a gene: 6. The CDR3 coding sequence is TGTGCCAGCAGCCCTGCGGGACTAGCATACAATGAGCAGTTCTTC. It yields the protein CASSPAGLAYNEQFF.

The CDR3 DNA follows: TGCGCCAGCAGCTTGGGGCAGGAAAGTTACAATGAGCAGTTCTTC. Encoded protein: CASSLGQESYNEQFF. V is TRBV5-1 and J is TRBJ2-1, with D unclear. Trimming took 0 bases from V and 4 from J, leaving 11 bases between them. The CDR3 is 15 residues long. The germline CDR1 and CDR2 sequences are SGHRS and YFSETQ.

The gene calls are TRBV4-1 and TRBJ2-4; 13 bases are shared with TRBD2. V lost 2 bases to trimming and J lost 10 bases; unmatched junction nucleotides: 5. CDR1 is MGHRA and CDR2 is YSYEKL in the germline V gene. There are 15 residues in the CDR3. The CDR3 region is CASSQLGTSGVIQYF. The CDR3 DNA sequence: TGCGCCAGCAGCCAATTGGGGACTAGCGGGGTTATTCAGTACTTC.

The chain recombines TRBV5-1 with TRBJ2-7; perhaps TRBD1 as D (5 bases). Looked up from germline, CDR1 is SGHRS and CDR2 is YFSETQ. V gave up 3 bases and J gave up 5 bases, with 15 bases separating them. The CDR3 is made up of 14 amino acids. The CDR3 nucleotides are TGCGCCAGCAGCTCGGACATACGCGTGGACGAGCAGTACTTC. Its translation is CASSSDIRVDEQYF.

This clone appeared a few times. The chain joins TRBV5-1 to TRBJ1-1; 7 bases are a match to TRBD1. The J segment lost 2 bases and the V segment lost 5 bases, leaving 6 bases of the junction unmatched. The CDR3 covers 14 residues. Germline-derived CDR1 and CDR2 are SGHRS and YFSETQ. The CDR3: CASSIWTGNTEAFF. The CDR3, as DNA: TGCGCCAGCAGTATCTGGACAGGCAACACTGAAGCTTTCTTT.

Only one count was recorded for this clone. The chain combines TRBV6-2 or TRBV6-3 with TRBJ1-2; a possible D gene is TRBD1 (6 bases). The CDR3 extends over 13 amino acids. Germline V lookup: CDR1 MNHEY, CDR2 SVGEGT. The V and J ends lost 4 bases and 8 bases respectively, with 14 bases between them. The CDR3 is CASSSGQLSGYTF. The CDR3 DNA reads as TGTGCCAGCAGTTCGGGACAATTGAGCGGCTACACCTTC.